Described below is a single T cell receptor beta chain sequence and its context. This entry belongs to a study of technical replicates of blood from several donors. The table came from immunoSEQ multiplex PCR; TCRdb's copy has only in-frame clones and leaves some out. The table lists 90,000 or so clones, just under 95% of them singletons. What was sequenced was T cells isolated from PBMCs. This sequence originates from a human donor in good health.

This CDR3 reads CASTGQGNNEQFF. The CDR3 DNA reads as TGTGCCAGTACGGGACAGGGAAACAATGAGCAGTTCTTC. This sequence joins TRBV19 and TRBJ2-1; 9 nucleotides match TRBD1. This CDR3 region has 13 residues. From germline, CDR1 is LNHDA and CDR2 SQIVND (reference sequence). The J segment lost 5 bases and the V segment lost 7 bases, leaving 3 bases of the junction unmatched.